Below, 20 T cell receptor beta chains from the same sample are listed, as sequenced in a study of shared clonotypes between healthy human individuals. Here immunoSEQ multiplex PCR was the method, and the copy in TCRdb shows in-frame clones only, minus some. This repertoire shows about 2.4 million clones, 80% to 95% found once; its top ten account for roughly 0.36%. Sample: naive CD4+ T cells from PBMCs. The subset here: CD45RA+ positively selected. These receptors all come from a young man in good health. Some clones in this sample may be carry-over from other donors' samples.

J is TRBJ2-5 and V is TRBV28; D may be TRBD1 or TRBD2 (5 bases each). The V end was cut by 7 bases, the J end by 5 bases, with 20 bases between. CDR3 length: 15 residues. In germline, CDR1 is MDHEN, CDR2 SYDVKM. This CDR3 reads CASTVPRGGGETQYF. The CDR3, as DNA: TGTGCCAGCACCGTTCCTCGGGGCGGCGGGGAGACCCAGTACTTC.

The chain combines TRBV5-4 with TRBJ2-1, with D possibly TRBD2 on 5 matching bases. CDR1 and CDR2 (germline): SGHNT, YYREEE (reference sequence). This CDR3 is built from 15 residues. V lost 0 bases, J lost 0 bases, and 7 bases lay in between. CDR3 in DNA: TGTGCCAGCAGCTTGGAAGACTACTCCTACAATGAGCAGTTCTTC. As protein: CASSLEDYSYNEQFF.

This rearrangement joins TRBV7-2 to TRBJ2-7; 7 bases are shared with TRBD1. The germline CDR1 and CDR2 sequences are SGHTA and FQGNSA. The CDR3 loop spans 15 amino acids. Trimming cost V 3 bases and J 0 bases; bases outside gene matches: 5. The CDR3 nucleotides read TGTGCCAGCAGCTTCGGGGACAGATCCTCCTACGAGCAGTACTTC. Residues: CASSFGDRSSYEQYF.

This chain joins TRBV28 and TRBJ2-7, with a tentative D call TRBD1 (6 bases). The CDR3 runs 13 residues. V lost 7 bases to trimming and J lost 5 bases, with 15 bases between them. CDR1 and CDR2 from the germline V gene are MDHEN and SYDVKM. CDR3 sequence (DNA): TGTGCCAGCACCAAGGGGGTTGGAGACGAGCAGTACTTC. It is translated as CASTKGVGDEQYF.

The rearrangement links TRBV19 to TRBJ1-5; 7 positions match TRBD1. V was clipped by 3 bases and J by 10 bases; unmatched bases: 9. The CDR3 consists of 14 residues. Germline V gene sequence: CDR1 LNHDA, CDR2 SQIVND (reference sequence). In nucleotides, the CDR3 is TGTGCCAGTAGTATCCCAGGGGGAGGCTTTCCCCAGCATTTT. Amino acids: CASSIPGGGFPQHF.

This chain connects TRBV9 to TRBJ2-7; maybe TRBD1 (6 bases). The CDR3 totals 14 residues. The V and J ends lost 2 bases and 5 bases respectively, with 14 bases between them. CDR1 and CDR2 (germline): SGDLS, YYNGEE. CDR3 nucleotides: TGTGCCAGCAGCGTTTCAATGGGGGCCCACGAGCAGTACTTC. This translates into CASSVSMGAHEQYF.

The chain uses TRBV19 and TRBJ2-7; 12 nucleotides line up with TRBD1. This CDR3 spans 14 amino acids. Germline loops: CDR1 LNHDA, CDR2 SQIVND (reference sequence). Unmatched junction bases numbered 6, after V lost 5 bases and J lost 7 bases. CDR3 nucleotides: TGTGCCAGTAGTGGGGGACAGGGGGCGCTGGAGCAGTACTTC. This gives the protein CASSGGQGALEQYF.

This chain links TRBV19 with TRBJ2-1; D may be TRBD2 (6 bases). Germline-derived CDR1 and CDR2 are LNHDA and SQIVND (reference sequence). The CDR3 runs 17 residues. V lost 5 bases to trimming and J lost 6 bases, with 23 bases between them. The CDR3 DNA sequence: TGTGCCAGTAGTCCCCCCCGGGGGTTAGCGGACTTCAATGAGCAGTTCTTC. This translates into CASSPPRGLADFNEQFF. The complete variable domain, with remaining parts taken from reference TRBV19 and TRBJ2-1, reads DGGITQSPKYLFRKEGQNVTLSCEQNLNHDAMYWYRQDPGQGLRLIYYSQIVNDFQKGDIAEGYSVSREKKESFPLTVTSAQKNPTAFYLCASSPPRGLADFNEQFFGPGTRLTVL.

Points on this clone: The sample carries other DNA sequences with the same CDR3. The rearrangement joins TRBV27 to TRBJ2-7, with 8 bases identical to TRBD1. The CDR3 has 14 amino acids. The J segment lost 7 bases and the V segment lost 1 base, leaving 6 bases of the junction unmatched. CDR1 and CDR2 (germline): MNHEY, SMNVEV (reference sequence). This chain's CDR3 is CASSLFGQGGEQYF. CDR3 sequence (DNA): TGTGCCAGCAGTTTATTTGGACAGGGAGGAGAGCAGTACTTC.

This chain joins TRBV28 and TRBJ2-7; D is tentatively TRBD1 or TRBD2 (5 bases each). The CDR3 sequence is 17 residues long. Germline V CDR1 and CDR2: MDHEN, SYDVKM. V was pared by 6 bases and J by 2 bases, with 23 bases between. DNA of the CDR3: TGTGCCAGCAGCTCGACTCTCGAGGCCGAGGGGCCCTACGAGCAGTACTTC. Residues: CASSSTLEAEGPYEQYF.

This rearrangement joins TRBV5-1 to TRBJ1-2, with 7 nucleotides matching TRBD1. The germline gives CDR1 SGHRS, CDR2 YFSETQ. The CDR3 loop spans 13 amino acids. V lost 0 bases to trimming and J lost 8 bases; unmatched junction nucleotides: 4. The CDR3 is CASSLAGDSGYTF. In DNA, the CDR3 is TGCGCCAGCAGCTTGGCGGGGGACAGCGGCTACACCTTC.

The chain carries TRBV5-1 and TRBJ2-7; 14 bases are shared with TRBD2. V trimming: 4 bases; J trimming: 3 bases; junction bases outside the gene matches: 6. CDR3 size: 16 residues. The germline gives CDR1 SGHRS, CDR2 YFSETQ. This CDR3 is CASSTAGLAGVYEQYF. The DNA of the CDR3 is TGCGCCAGCAGCACGGCGGGACTAGCGGGAGTCTACGAGCAGTACTTC. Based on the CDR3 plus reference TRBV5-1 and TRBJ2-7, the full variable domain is KAGVTQTPRYLIKTRGQQVTLSCSPISGHRSVSWYQQTPGQGLQFLFEYFSETQRNKGNFPGRFSGRQFSNSRSEMNVSTLELGDSALYLCASSTAGLAGVYEQYFGPGTRLTVT.

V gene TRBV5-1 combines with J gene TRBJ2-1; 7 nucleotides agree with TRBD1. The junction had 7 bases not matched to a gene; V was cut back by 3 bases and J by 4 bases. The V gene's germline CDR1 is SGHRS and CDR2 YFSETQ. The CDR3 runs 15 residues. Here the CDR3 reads CASSSSGTVYNEQFF. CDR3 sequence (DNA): TGCGCCAGCAGCTCATCCGGGACAGTTTACAATGAGCAGTTCTTC.

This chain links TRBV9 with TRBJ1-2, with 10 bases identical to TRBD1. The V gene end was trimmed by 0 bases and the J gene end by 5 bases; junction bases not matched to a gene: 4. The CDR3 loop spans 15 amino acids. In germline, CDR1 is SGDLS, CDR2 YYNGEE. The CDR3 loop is CASSVAGTGVYGYTF. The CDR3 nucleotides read TGTGCCAGCAGCGTAGCAGGGACAGGGGTGTATGGCTACACCTTC.

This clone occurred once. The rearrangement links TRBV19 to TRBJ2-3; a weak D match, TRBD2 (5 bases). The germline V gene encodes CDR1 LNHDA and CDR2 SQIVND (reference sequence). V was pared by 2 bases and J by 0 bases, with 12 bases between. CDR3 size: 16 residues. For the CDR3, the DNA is TGTGCCAGTAGTATAATCGACTACACTAGCACAGATACGCAGTATTTT. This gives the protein CASSIIDYTSTDTQYF.

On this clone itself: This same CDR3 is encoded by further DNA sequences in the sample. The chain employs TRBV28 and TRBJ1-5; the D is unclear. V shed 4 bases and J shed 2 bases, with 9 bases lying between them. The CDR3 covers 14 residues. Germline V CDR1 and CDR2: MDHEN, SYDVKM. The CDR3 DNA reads TGTGCCAGCAGTTCCCCGCAGGGCAATCAGCCCCAGCATTTT. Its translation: CASSSPQGNQPQHF.

The CDR3 loop reads CASRDSSFNSPLHF. The DNA for the CDR3 is TGCGCCAGCAGGGACAGTTCATTTAATTCACCCCTCCACTTT. The rearrangement uses TRBV5-1 and TRBJ1-6; TRBD1 might be the D (6 bases). V was pared by 5 bases and J by 6 bases, with 12 bases between. The CDR3 loop spans 14 amino acids. CDR1 SGHRS and CDR2 YFSETQ come from the germline V gene.

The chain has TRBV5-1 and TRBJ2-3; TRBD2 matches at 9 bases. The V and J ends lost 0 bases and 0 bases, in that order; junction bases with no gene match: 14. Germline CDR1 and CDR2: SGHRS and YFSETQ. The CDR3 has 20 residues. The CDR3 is CASSLVTSGFLTSSTDTQYF. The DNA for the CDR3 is TGCGCCAGCAGCTTGGTCACTAGCGGGTTCCTCACTTCTAGCACAGATACGCAGTATTTT.

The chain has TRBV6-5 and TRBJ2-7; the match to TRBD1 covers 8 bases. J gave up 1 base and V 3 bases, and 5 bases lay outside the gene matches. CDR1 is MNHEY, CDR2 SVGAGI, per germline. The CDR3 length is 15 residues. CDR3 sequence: CASSYRTGRSYEQYF. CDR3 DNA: TGTGCCAGCAGTTATCGGACAGGGAGGTCCTACGAGCAGTACTTC.

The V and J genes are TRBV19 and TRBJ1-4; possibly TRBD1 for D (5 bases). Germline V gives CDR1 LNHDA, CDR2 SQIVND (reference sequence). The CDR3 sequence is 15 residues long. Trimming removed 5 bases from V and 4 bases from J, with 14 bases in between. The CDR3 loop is CASSDPTDYNEKLFF. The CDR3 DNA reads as TGTGCCAGTAGTGACCCGACAGACTATAATGAAAAACTGTTTTTT.